This T cell receptor (beta chain) was sequenced during a study of spatial heterogeneity in lung cancer. General study findings and limits: Within tumors, counts of expanded alpha and beta TCRs tracked tumor mutation counts.

TCR cDNA molecules each had a unique molecular identifier. TCRdb independently ran MiXCR on the 5' RACE reads; one entry per CDR3 protein. The top ten clones hold approximately 15% of a sample with 2,500 to 3,500 distinct CDR3 sequences, 17% of them seen once. Germline V CDR1 and CDR2: SGDLS, YYNGEE. The CDR3 has 14 amino acids. Trimming stripped 0 bases from V and 1 base from J, with 7 bases between. By sample share, this clonotype is large (0.1 to 1%). Its cognate antigen is unknown. For a library built for alpha chains, this beta chain is a stray read; little rests on its size. Specified time point: sample taken at primary tumor resection. Donors were fewer than 90 untreated early-stage non-small cell lung cancer patients.

This chain connects TRBV9 to TRBJ2-5; D is unresolved. This receptor was taken from a male donor with early-stage non-small cell lung cancer. Sequencing was performed on lung tumor tissue, taken at surgery. CDR3 sequence (DNA): TGTGCCAGCAGCGTAGGCGGCAGCCAAGAGACCCAGTACTTC. This translates into CASSVGGSQETQYF.